The 17 T cell receptor beta chains reported below all come from one sample, sequenced in a study of T cell clonality in common variable immunodeficiency. Their recognized antigens are unknown. Study-level points and caveats: In common variable immunodeficiency, TCR beta chains reportedly carried fewer deletions and N-nucleotide insertions.

TCRdb keeps only in-frame clones here, not all; method: immunoSEQ multiplex PCR. In total the sample includes 30,000 to 40,000 clones, none of them seen once. The source material was peripheral blood mononuclear cells. Source of these receptors: a human donor with common variable immunodeficiency.

Of note for this clone: The read finishes 3 residues shy of the CDR3 end, and the germline J gene is used to complete it. The rearrangement uses TRBV7-9 and TRBJ2-7; D is unresolved. There are 13 residues in the CDR3. Trimming left V 3 bases short and J 3 bases short, with 9 bases between. Per germline, CDR1 SEHNR and CDR2 FQNEAQ (reference sequence). The covered CDR3 bases are TGTGCCAGCAGCTTTCAGGAGCTCTACGAG. This encodes CASSFQELYE. The full CDR3 sequence reads CASSFQELYEQYF.

This clone was observed many times. The DNA ends 3 residues before the CDR3 does, and the rest of the CDR3 is filled in from the germline J gene. V is TRBV20-1 and J is TRBJ2-3; D might be TRBD2 (6 bases). CDR1 and CDR2 from the germline V gene are DFQATT and SNEGSKA (reference sequence). CDR3 length equals 15 residues. V gave up 0 bases and J gave up 0 bases, with 10 bases separating them. The sequenced part of the CDR3 DNA is TGCAGTGCTAGAGATGCCGGGACTAGCACAGATACG. This codes for CSARDAGTSTDT. The whole CDR3 sequence is CSARDAGTSTDTQYF.

This clone was picked up a small number of times. The read falls 3 residues short of the CDR3 end, and the missing part is taken from the germline J gene. The chain recombines TRBV11-3 with TRBJ2-1; possibly TRBD2 for D (6 bases). V shed 4 bases and J shed 6 bases, with 13 bases lying between them. Per germline, CDR1 SGHNT and CDR2 YENEEA. The CDR3 runs to 14 residues. CDR3 DNA (partial): TGTGCCAGCAGCTATAGCGGAGCCTTCAATGAG. The encoded protein is CASSYSGAFNE. The entire CDR3 reads CASSYSGAFNEQFF.

Comment on this clone: The read ends 3 residues before the CDR3 terminus; that terminus is restored from the germline J gene. V is TRBV19 and J is TRBJ1-5, with a tentative D call TRBD1 (6 bases). V shed 5 bases and J shed 5 bases, with 10 bases lying between them. CDR1 and CDR2 (germline): LNHDA, SQIVND (reference sequence). This CDR3 region has 13 residues. This CDR3 is CASSQDRYQPQHF. Incomplete CDR3 DNA: TGTGCCAGTAGTCAGGACAGATATCAGCCC.

Comment on this clone: Coverage ceases 3 residues before the CDR3 finishes, and the germline J gene fills in the end. The chain uses TRBV6-2 or TRBV6-3 and TRBJ2-7, with a tentative D call TRBD1 (6 bases). Germline CDR1 is MNHEY and CDR2 is SVGEGT. The CDR3 runs to 16 residues. V was clipped by 0 bases and J by 0 bases, with 12 bases between them. CDR3 protein: CASSYSGTRYSYEQYF. The CDR3 bases that were read are TGTGCCAGCAGTTACTCCGGGACAAGGTACTCCTACGAG.

There are many counts of this clone. The read ends 3 residues early relative to the CDR3; the germline J gene fills the gap. The J gene is TRBJ2-2, the V gene TRBV30; D gene uncertain. The CDR3 is made up of 13 amino acids. Germline V gene sequence: CDR1 GTSNPN, CDR2 SVGIG (reference sequence). V was trimmed by 0 bases and J by 7 bases, leaving 9 bases between them. CDR3 loop: CAWSVDLGGELFF. The sequenced CDR3 bases are TGTGCCTGGAGTGTAGATCTCGGCGGGGAG.

About this clone itself: The sequenced fragment ends 3 residues before the CDR3 boundary, so the rest is inferred from the germline J gene. This chain joins TRBV7-2 and TRBJ2-7; no reliable D call. Germline V gene lookup returns CDR1 SGHTA and CDR2 FQGNSA. The CDR3 runs to 14 residues. V dropped 3 bases and J dropped 3 bases, with 12 bases sitting between them. Partial CDR3 DNA: TGTGCCAGCAGCTTTGGCTCGGGTGACTACGAG. It is translated as CASSFGSGDYE. The CDR3, in full, reads CASSFGSGDYEQYF.

By share, this clone counts as medium-sized. The CDR3 DNA, read in part, is TGCAGTGCTAGATCATTTAACACTGAA. Protein sequence: CSARSFNTE. From start to end, the CDR3 is CSARSFNTEAFF. The V call is TRBV20-1, the J call TRBJ1-1; D gene ambiguous. The read falls 3 residues short of the CDR3 end, and the missing part is taken from the germline J gene. The CDR3 is 12 residues long. Trimming left V 2 bases short and J 2 bases short, with 6 bases between. In germline, CDR1 is DFQATT, CDR2 SNEGSKA (reference sequence).

This clone has only a few counts. The sequenced fragment ends 3 residues before the CDR3 boundary, so the rest is inferred from the germline J gene. V is TRBV7-3 and J is TRBJ1-1, with D possibly TRBD1 on 5 matching bases. The V end lost 5 bases, the J end lost 1 base, and 14 bases lay between the germline ends. This CDR3 is 15 amino acids long. Germline V gene data show CDR1 as SGHTA and CDR2 as FQGTGA. This chain's CDR3 is CASSPGWGPNTEAFF. The sequenced CDR3 bases are TGTGCCAGCAGCCCTGGTTGGGGCCCGAACACTGAA.

This clone occurred many times. The CDR3 loop is CASSSRPGEAFF. Partial CDR3 DNA: TGTGCCAGCAGCTCCCGACCAGGGGAA. The chain combines TRBV7-3 with TRBJ1-1; D possibly corresponds to TRBD1 (5 bases). The read terminates 3 residues before the CDR3 end, so the remaining end is supplied by the germline J gene. The length of the CDR3 is 12 residues. Germline values: CDR1 SGHTA, CDR2 FQGTGA.

This clone was recorded many times. The read finishes 3 residues shy of the CDR3 end, and the germline J gene is used to complete it. The chain joins TRBV6-2 or TRBV6-3 to TRBJ1-3; the D is unclear. Trimming pared 8 bases from V and 0 bases from J, leaving 17 bases between. The CDR3 covers 16 residues. The germline V gene has CDR1 MNHEY and CDR2 SVGEGT. The CDR3: CASALGGVTSGNTIYF. CDR3 DNA, as far as it was read: TGTGCCAGCGCCCTCGGCGGGGTGACCTCTGGAAACACC.

This clone showed up many times. The read terminates 3 residues before the CDR3 end, so the remaining end is supplied by the germline J gene. The chain uses TRBV19 and TRBJ2-3, with 11 bases that match TRBD2. There are 15 residues in the CDR3. Germline values: CDR1 LNHDA, CDR2 SQIVND (reference sequence). The V and J ends lost 6 bases and 6 bases, in that order; junction bases with no gene match: 8. The sequenced CDR3 bases are TGTGCCAGTAGGCGGGCTAGCGGGGGGACGGATACG. Protein product: CASRRASGGTDT. The entire CDR3 protein is CASRRASGGTDTQYF.

At least ten counts were recorded for this clone. The read finishes 3 residues shy of the CDR3 end, and the germline J gene is used to complete it. The chain joins TRBV7-9 to TRBJ2-1; 8 bases align to TRBD2. Germline lookup yields CDR1 SEHNR and CDR2 FQNEAQ (reference sequence). V lost 2 bases to trimming and J lost 8 bases; unmatched junction nucleotides: 5. CDR3 length equals 14 residues. The CDR3 is CASSLSGGVDEQFF. The sequenced part of the CDR3 DNA is TGTGCCAGCAGCTTATCGGGAGGGGTCGATGAG.

This clone was counted a few times. From the germline J gene comes the end of the CDR3, since the read stops 3 residues before it. The rearrangement links TRBV2 to TRBJ2-7, with D perhaps matching TRBD1 (5 bases). The CDR3 runs to 13 residues. Germline CDR1 is SNHLY and CDR2 is FYNNEI. V gave up 4 bases and J gave up 3 bases, with 10 bases separating them. The CDR3 DNA, read in part, is TGTGCCAGCAGTGCCCGTCAGGGCTACGAG. Translation: CASSARQGYE. The CDR3, in full, reads CASSARQGYEQYF.

On this clone: The read stops 3 residues short of the end of the CDR3; the missing end is completed from the germline J gene. This sequence joins TRBV7-3 and TRBJ1-6; perhaps TRBD1 as D (6 bases). Trimming took off 5 bases at V and 5 bases at J, with 13 bases between the two ends. CDR3 length equals 15 residues. CDR1 and CDR2 (germline): SGHTA, FQGTGA. The part of the CDR3 DNA that was read is TGTGCCAGCAGCGAGACAGGCAACCATAATTCACCC. Translated: CASSETGNHNSP. The full CDR3 reads CASSETGNHNSPLHF.

This clone was detected many times. The CDR3 end lies 3 residues beyond the end of the read and is filled in from the germline J gene. This chain joins TRBV29-1 and TRBJ1-1, with D possibly being TRBD1 (5 bases). The CDR3 spans 13 residues. Germline assignment: CDR1 SQVTM and CDR2 ANQGSEA. Partial CDR3 DNA: TGCAGCGTTGAAAAGACAGCGGGAATTGGA. It translates to CSVEKTAGIG. In full, the CDR3 is CSVEKTAGIGAFF.

Notes on this clone: Read sequence stops 3 residues before the CDR3 end, and the germline J gene provides the missing end. V usage is TRBV19 and J usage is TRBJ2-1; 7 bases match TRBD1. Losses at the gene ends were 9 bases for V and 4 bases for J; bases not matched to a gene: 15. This CDR3 has 16 amino acids. Per the germline V gene, CDR1 is LNHDA and CDR2 is SQIVND (reference sequence). The part of the CDR3 DNA that was read is TGTGCCAGCCGCCGGACCGGGACAGCAGGATACAATGAG. It codes for CASRRTGTAGYNE. The complete CDR3 reads CASRRTGTAGYNEQFF.